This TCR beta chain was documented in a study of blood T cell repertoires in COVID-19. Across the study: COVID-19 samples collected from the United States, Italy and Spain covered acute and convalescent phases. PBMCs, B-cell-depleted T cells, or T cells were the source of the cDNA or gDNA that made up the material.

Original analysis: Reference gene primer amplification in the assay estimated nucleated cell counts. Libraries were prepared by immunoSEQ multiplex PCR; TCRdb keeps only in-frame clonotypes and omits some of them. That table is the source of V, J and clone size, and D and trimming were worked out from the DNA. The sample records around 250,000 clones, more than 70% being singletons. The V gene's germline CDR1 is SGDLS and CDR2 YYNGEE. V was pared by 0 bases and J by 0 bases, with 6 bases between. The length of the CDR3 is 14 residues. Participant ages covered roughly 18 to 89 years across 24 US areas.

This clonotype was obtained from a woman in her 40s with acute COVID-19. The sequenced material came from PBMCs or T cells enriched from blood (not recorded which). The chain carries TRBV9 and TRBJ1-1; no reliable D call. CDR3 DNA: TGTGCCAGCAGCGTAGTATCGGTGAACACTGAAGCTTTCTTT. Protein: CASSVVSVNTEAFF.